This T cell receptor beta chain derives from a study of shared clonotypes between healthy human individuals. This CDR3 has 12 amino acids. Germline CDR1 is SNHLY and CDR2 is FYNNEI. V lost 7 bases and J 4 bases, leaving 11 bases between the germline ends. Data came from immunoSEQ multiplex PCR; TCRdb stores just in-frame clones and leaves some out. This repertoire shows a few hundred thousand clones, 97% found once; its top ten account for around 0.057%. The source of this sequence is a woman aged 25-40 years in good health. The V gene is TRBV2, the J gene TRBJ2-7; D not resolved. Sequencing was carried out using naive CD4+ T cells sorted from blood. Subset meaning: CD45RA+ positively selected. The DNA of the CDR3 is TGTGCCAGCACGATAATGGGGTACGAGCAGTACTTC. Translation gives CASTIMGYEQYF.